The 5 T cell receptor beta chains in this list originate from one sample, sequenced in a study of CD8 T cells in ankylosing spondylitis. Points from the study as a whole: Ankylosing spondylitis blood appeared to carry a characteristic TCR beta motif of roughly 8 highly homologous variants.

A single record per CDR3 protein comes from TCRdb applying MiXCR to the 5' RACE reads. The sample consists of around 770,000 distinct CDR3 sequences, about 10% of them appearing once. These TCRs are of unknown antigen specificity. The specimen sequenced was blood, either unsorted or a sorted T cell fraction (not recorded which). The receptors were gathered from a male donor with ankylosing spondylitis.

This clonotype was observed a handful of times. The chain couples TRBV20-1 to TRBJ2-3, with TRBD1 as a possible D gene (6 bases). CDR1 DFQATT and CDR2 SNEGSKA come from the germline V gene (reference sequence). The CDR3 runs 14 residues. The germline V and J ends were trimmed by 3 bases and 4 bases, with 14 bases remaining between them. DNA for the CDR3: TGCAGTGCTAGCCGCACAGGGAGCCCAGATACGCAGTATTTT. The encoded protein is CSASRTGSPDTQYF.

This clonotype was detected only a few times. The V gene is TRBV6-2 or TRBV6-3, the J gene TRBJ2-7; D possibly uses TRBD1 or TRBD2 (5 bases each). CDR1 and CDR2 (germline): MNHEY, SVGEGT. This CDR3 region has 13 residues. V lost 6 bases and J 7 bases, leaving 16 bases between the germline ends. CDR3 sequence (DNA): TGTGCCAGCAGCCCCTTTGGGGGTCGAGAGCAGTACTTC. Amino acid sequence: CASSPFGGREQYF.

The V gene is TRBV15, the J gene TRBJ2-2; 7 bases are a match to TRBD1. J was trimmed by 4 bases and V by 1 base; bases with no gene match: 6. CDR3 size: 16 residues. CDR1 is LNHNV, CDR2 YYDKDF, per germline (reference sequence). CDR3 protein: CATSRGDSTGTGELFF. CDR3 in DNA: TGTGCCACCAGCAGAGGGGACAGTACGGGCACCGGGGAGCTGTTTTTT. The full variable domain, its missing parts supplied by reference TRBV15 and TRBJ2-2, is DAMVIQNPRYQVTQFGKPVTLSCSQTLNHNVMYWYQQKSSQAPKLLFHYYDKDFNNEADTPDNFQSRRPNTSFCFLDIRSPGLGDTAMYLCATSRGDSTGTGELFFGEGSRLTVL.

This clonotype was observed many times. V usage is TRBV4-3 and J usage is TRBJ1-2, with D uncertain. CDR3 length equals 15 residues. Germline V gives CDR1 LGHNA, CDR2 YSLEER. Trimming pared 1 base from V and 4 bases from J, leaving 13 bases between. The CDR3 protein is CASSQGGRAFYGYTF. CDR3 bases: TGCGCCAGCAGCCAAGGCGGAAGGGCCTTCTATGGCTACACCTTC.

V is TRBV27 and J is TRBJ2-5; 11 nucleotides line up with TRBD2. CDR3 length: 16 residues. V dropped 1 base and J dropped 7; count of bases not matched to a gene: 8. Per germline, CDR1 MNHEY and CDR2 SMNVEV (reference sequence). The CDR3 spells CASSLFPSGRRGTQYF. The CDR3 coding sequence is TGTGCCAGCAGTTTATTTCCTAGCGGGAGGCGGGGGACCCAGTACTTC.